The rows below give T cell receptor beta chains drawn from one sample of a study of T cell changes during pregnancy in multiple sclerosis. Assay: immunoSEQ multiplex PCR; the TCRdb copy retains only in-frame clones and omits some. This sample yields roughly 100,000 clones, of which just over 90% are seen a single time; under 0.8% belongs to the top ten. Sequencing used peripheral blood, obtained in the second trimester of pregnancy. All receptors come from a female donor in good health, enrolled as a control in a pregnancy study. Each CDR3 is given with its conserved first and last residue. Fields, in order: J gene, D gene, V gene, CDR3 protein. The D gene is left open where the match is weak.

j_call: TRBJ1-4; d_call: TRBD1; v_call: TRBV19; cdr3_aa: CASSKGTGAYNEKLFF
j_call: TRBJ1-5; d_call: TRBD1; v_call: TRBV18; cdr3_aa: CASSPSGGNFNQPQHF
j_call: TRBJ1-2; d_call: NA; v_call: TRBV6-6; cdr3_aa: CASWTVAYGYTF
j_call: TRBJ2-1; d_call: TRBD1; v_call: TRBV28; cdr3_aa: CASKVGTGHSYNEQFF
j_call: TRBJ2-5; d_call: TRBD1; v_call: TRBV19; cdr3_aa: CASSEGGTETQYF
j_call: TRBJ2-2; d_call: NA; v_call: TRBV19; cdr3_aa: CASSMAPGELFF
j_call: TRBJ1-4; d_call: NA; v_call: TRBV11-2; cdr3_aa: CASSLGGDGKFF
j_call: TRBJ2-7; d_call: TRBD2; v_call: TRBV29-1; cdr3_aa: CSVVWGGSHEQYF
j_call: TRBJ1-1; d_call: NA; v_call: TRBV28; cdr3_aa: CASSSSGLNTEAFF
j_call: TRBJ1-1; d_call: NA; v_call: TRBV7-9; cdr3_aa: CASSAGGEAFF
j_call: TRBJ1-6; d_call: TRBD1; v_call: TRBV5-6; cdr3_aa: CASSPDRESSYNSPLHF
j_call: TRBJ1-5; d_call: NA; v_call: TRBV27; cdr3_aa: CASSLVGDSNQPQHF
j_call: TRBJ2-5; d_call: NA; v_call: TRBV11-2; cdr3_aa: CASSLERQETQYF
j_call: TRBJ1-3; d_call: NA; v_call: TRBV6-6; cdr3_aa: CASSRGTPQEGTIYF
j_call: TRBJ2-6; d_call: TRBD1; v_call: TRBV4-1; cdr3_aa: CASSTGQGASGANVLTF
j_call: TRBJ1-2; d_call: NA; v_call: TRBV6-6; cdr3_aa: CASPPPNPRREVF
j_call: TRBJ1-1; d_call: TRBD1; v_call: TRBV7-9; cdr3_aa: CASSLGDRGPEAFF
j_call: TRBJ2-1; d_call: NA; v_call: TRBV7-6; cdr3_aa: CASSLVPDGVGGYNEQFF
j_call: TRBJ2-4; d_call: NA; v_call: TRBV2; cdr3_aa: CASSEATGNIQYF
j_call: TRBJ2-1; d_call: TRBD1; v_call: TRBV14; cdr3_aa: CASSQDRGLGEQFF
j_call: TRBJ2-7; d_call: NA; v_call: TRBV18; cdr3_aa: CASSPRSGMISYEQYF
j_call: TRBJ1-1; d_call: NA; v_call: TRBV28; cdr3_aa: CASSTTGEGITEAFF